This entry lists 22 T cell receptor beta chains sequenced from one sample in a study of CD8+CD57+ T cells in acquired aplastic anemia. The use of genomic DNA as template underpinned the TCR beta VDJ and CDR3 profiling. TCRdb used MiXCR to reprocess the reads, holding one entry per CDR3 protein. The data contain about 160,000 distinct CDR3 sequences, roughly 48% of them singletons. Whoever was chosen for sequencing had shown CD8+CD57+ cell expansion by flow cytometry. The source material was sorted CD4+, CD8+, or CD8+CD57+ T cells (not recorded which) from PBMCs. These receptors all come from a human donor with aplastic anemia.

The chain joins TRBV10-3 to TRBJ2-7; 10 bases align to TRBD2. CDR3 length: 17 residues. The V gene's germline CDR1 is ENHRY and CDR2 SYGVKD. The junction had 6 bases not matched to a gene; V was cut back by 1 base and J by 0 bases. The DNA for the CDR3 is TGTGCCATCAGTGAGTTACTAGCGGGACTCCTCTCCTACGAGCAGTACTTC. This gives the protein CAISELLAGLLSYEQYF.

As DNA, the CDR3 is TGTGCCAGCAGCCCCCCCGTCGCTAGCTCCTACAATGAGCAGTTCTTC. Protein: CASSPPVASSYNEQFF. The rearrangement uses TRBV11-2 and TRBJ2-1; no firm D call. CDR1 is SGHAT, CDR2 FQNNGV, per germline. V lost 5 bases and J lost 0, with 14 bases in between. This CDR3 spans 16 amino acids.

The rearrangement uses TRBV14 and TRBJ2-7, with a possible D match to TRBD1 (6 bases). Trimming took 6 bases from V and 7 from J, leaving 25 bases between them. Looked up from germline, CDR1 is SGHDN and CDR2 is FVKESK. CDR3 size: 16 residues. In DNA, the CDR3 is TGTGCCAGCAGTACGGGACACTACTCTTCCTTAGGAGAGCAGTACTTC. This gives the protein CASSTGHYSSLGEQYF.

This clonotype was detected ten times or more. This chain connects TRBV9 to TRBJ2-3; no clear D gene. The CDR3 consists of 14 residues. The V end was cut by 6 bases, the J end by 0 bases, with 11 bases between. Germline V gives CDR1 SGDLS, CDR2 YYNGEE. Written as DNA, the CDR3 is TGTGCCAGCACCCGCGAAGGCAGCACAGATACGCAGTATTTT. This translates into CASTREGSTDTQYF.

This clonotype was observed once. The junction differs from germline at one of its ends, possibly a read error. The chain couples TRBV14 to TRBJ1-5; no clear D gene. The V gene's germline CDR1 is SGHDN and CDR2 FVKESK. This CDR3 is built from 14 residues. The CDR3: CARSQAGNNQPQHF. The CDR3 DNA sequence: TGTGCCAGAAGCCAAGCGGGTAACAATCAGCCCCAGCATTTT.

This clonotype was seen at least ten times. The rearrangement uses TRBV10-1 and TRBJ2-3; 7 nucleotides match TRBD2. The germline V gene encodes CDR1 WNHNN and CDR2 SYGVQD (reference sequence). V shed 4 bases and J 4 bases; nucleotides not matched to a gene: 23. The CDR3 has 20 residues. The CDR3 region has the DNA TGCGCCAGCAGTGTAGGAGCTGCGGGAGACAACACTTTTTGTGCAGATACGCAGTATTTT. This sequence encodes CASSVGAAGDNTFCADTQYF.

The chain uses TRBV5-1 and TRBJ2-3; TRBD2 agrees at 13 bases. V lost 2 bases and J lost 2; bases outside the gene matches: 8. There are 18 residues in the CDR3. The germline V gene encodes CDR1 SGHRS and CDR2 YFSETQ. The CDR3 nucleotides are TGCGCCAGCAGCTTACTAGCGGGGGGGCCGATATTCACAGATACGCAGTATTTT. It translates to CASSLLAGGPIFTDTQYF.

This clonotype showed up many times. V usage is TRBV7-2 and J usage is TRBJ2-7; D is perhaps TRBD2 (5 bases). This CDR3 is built from 16 residues. Per germline, CDR1 SGHTA and CDR2 FQGNSA. Trimming left V 0 bases short and J 2 bases short, with 14 bases between. The CDR3 spells CASSLASKGAAYEQYF. The CDR3 coding sequence is TGTGCCAGCAGCTTAGCCTCCAAGGGAGCGGCCTACGAGCAGTACTTC.

This clonotype was counted ten times or more. This chain links TRBV6-5 with TRBJ2-7; D ambiguous. The CDR3 covers 11 residues. Trimming stripped 0 bases from V and 7 bases from J, with 4 bases between. Germline V CDR1 and CDR2: MNHEY, SVGAGI. CDR3: CASSYSGEQYF. CDR3 nucleotides: TGTGCCAGCAGTTACTCTGGGGAGCAGTACTTC.

This chain links TRBV20-1 with TRBJ2-7; 10 nucleotides line up with TRBD2. CDR3 size: 16 residues. Trimming at V came to 3 bases and at J to 4 bases, leaving 12 bases not matched to a gene. Per the germline V gene, CDR1 is DFQATT and CDR2 is SNEGSKA (reference sequence). The DNA for the CDR3 is TGCAGTGCTAGCCTCATACTAGCGGGGAGCCGATACGAGCAGTACTTC. Translated: CSASLILAGSRYEQYF.

This clonotype was observed at least ten times. The V and J genes are TRBV7-3 and TRBJ2-2; the D is unclear. V lost 2 bases and J 4 bases, leaving 8 bases between the germline ends. The CDR3 is made up of 14 amino acids. In germline, CDR1 is SGHTA, CDR2 FQGTGA. Written as DNA, the CDR3 is TGTGCCAGCAGCTTAGGCGACACCACCGGGGAGCTGTTTTTT. Protein: CASSLGDTTGELFF.

Ten or more counts support this clonotype. The CDR3, as DNA: TGCGCCAGCAGCTCGTGGCAGCCCGGCTCCTACGAGCAGTACTTC. As protein: CASSSWQPGSYEQYF. The gene calls are TRBV5-1 and TRBJ2-7; D gene ambiguous. CDR3 length equals 15 residues. The V end was cut by 3 bases, the J end by 0 bases, with 13 bases between. From germline, CDR1 is SGHRS and CDR2 YFSETQ.

The chain combines TRBV2 with TRBJ1-6; D remains unclear. The germline V gene has CDR1 SNHLY and CDR2 FYNNEI. The CDR3 runs to 12 residues. The V end lost 6 bases, the J end lost 9 bases, and 9 bases lay between the germline ends. CDR3 sequence reads: CASSDNGSPLHF. The CDR3 bases are TGTGCCAGCAGCGACAACGGTTCACCCCTCCACTTT. Based on the CDR3 plus reference TRBV2 and TRBJ1-6, the full variable domain is EPEVTQTPSHQVTQMGQEVILRCVPISNHLYFYWYRQILGQKVEFLVSFYNNEISEKSEIFDDQFSVERPDGSNFTLKIRSTKLEDSAMYFCASSDNGSPLHFGNGTRLTVT.

A few counts support this clonotype. This sequence joins TRBV7-2 and TRBJ2-6; D may be TRBD1 (6 bases). Trimming shortened V by 0 bases and J by 0 bases, and 15 bases separated the two germline ends. CDR1 is SGHTA, CDR2 FQGNSA, per germline. The CDR3 consists of 19 residues. CDR3 in DNA: TGTGCCAGCAGCTTAGCGCAGGGGACGGCAATCTCTGGGGCCAACGTCCTGACTTTC. Translated: CASSLAQGTAISGANVLTF.

A note on this clonotype: A much more abundant neighbour one base away suggests this may be a read error. The J gene is TRBJ1-1, the V gene TRBV4-2; 7 nucleotides align to TRBD1. Germline V gene lookup returns CDR1 LGHNA and CDR2 YNFKEQ. CDR3 length equals 16 residues. The CDR3 region has the DNA TGTGGCAGCAGCCTCGGGACAGAACGCATGAACACTGAAGCTTTCTTT. It translates to CGSSLGTERMNTEAFF.

This clonotype occurred once. The chain carries TRBV20-1 and TRBJ2-7; D gene uncertain. The CDR3 consists of 13 residues. CDR1 and CDR2 from the germline V gene are DFQATT and SNEGSKA (reference sequence). Trimming took off 6 bases at V and 5 bases at J, with 17 bases between the two ends. CDR3 sequence reads: CSAPGPGLDEQYF. CDR3 nucleotide sequence: TGCAGTGCCCCCGGGCCTGGTCTCGACGAGCAGTACTTC.

This clonotype was counted at least ten times. The chain uses TRBV5-8 and TRBJ1-2; 9 bases agree with TRBD1. Germline CDR1 is SGHTS and CDR2 is YDEGEE. The CDR3 contains 13 residues. V gave up 3 bases and J gave up 8 bases; unmatched junction bases: 5. Here the CDR3 DNA reads TGTGCCAGCAGCTGGACAGGGGAGGCAGGCTACACCTTC. It is translated as CASSWTGEAGYTF.

This clonotype was found many times. The genes are TRBV6-5 and TRBJ2-7; TRBD1 aligns across 7 bases. The germline V gene has CDR1 MNHEY and CDR2 SVGAGI. V shed 0 bases, J shed 5 bases, and the junction held 10 bases outside the gene matches. This CDR3 is built from 16 residues. DNA for the CDR3: TGTGCCAGCAGTTACTCGAAGGGGGCTACCAGAGACGAGCAGTACTTC. It specifies CASSYSKGATRDEQYF.

This clonotype was observed at least ten times. The chain couples TRBV5-1 to TRBJ2-7; D is undetermined. CDR3 length equals 16 residues. Germline V gives CDR1 SGHRS, CDR2 YFSETQ. Deletions cut 2 bases from V and 2 bases from J, with 17 bases between. The CDR3 nucleotides read TGCGCCAGCAGCTTAGGGTCTACTTTGGAGCCCTACGAGCAGTACTTC. Translated, it gives CASSLGSTLEPYEQYF.

The rearrangement links TRBV7-2 to TRBJ1-6; D call uncertain. CDR3 length: 13 amino acids. Trimming pared 1 base from V and 8 bases from J, leaving 6 bases between. Germline V gene lookup returns CDR1 SGHTA and CDR2 FQGNSA. The DNA for the CDR3 is TGTGCCAGCAGCTTAGTGGCAGATTCACCCCTCCACTTT. Amino acid sequence: CASSLVADSPLHF.

This clonotype came up many times. The V and J genes are TRBV30 and TRBJ2-7; tentative D call: TRBD2 (6 bases). Germline loops: CDR1 GTSNPN, CDR2 SVGIG (reference sequence). The CDR3 extends over 13 amino acids. V lost 0 bases and J 6 bases, leaving 12 bases between the germline ends. The CDR3, as DNA: TGTGCCTGGAGTGTACTTTCCGGGGGCGAGCAGTACTTC. It translates to CAWSVLSGGEQYF.

The rearrangement uses TRBV5-1 and TRBJ2-7; TRBD2 aligns across 9 bases. The CDR3 runs to 15 residues. The trim removed 4 bases at V and 0 bases at J, leaving 5 bases unmatched. In germline, CDR1 is SGHRS, CDR2 YFSETQ. The CDR3 region is CASSLGTSLSYEQYF. CDR3 DNA: TGCGCCAGCAGCCTTGGGACTAGCCTCTCCTACGAGCAGTACTTC.